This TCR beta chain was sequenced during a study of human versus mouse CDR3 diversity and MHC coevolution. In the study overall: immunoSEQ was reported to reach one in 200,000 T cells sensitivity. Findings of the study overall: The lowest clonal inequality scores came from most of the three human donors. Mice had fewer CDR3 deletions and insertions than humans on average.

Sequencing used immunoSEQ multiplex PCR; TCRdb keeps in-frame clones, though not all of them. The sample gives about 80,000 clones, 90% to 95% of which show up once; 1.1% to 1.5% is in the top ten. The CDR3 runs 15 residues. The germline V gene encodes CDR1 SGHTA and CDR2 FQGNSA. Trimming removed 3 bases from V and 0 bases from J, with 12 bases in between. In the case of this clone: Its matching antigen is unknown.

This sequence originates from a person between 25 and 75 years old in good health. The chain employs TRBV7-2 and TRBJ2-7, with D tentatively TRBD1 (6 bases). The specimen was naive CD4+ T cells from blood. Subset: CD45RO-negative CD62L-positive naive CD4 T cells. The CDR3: CASSFTTGNSYEQYF. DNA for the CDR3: TGTGCCAGCAGCTTTACCACAGGGAACTCCTACGAGCAGTACTTC.